This T cell receptor (beta chain) derives from a study of early T cells in non-severe SARS-CoV-2 infection. Overall study: Alpha and beta chains were unpaired, from unsorted whole-blood bulk RNA. Findings and caveats of the study: VDJdb matching favored anti-spike CD8 responses, missing private and CD4 specificities.

Individual cDNA molecules carried attached unique molecular identifiers. TCRdb ran MiXCR on the 5' RACE reads and lists one entry per CDR3 protein. This sample has tens of thousands of distinct CDR3 sequences, with 4.5% to 5.5% found just once. This CDR3 has 11 amino acids. CDR1 and CDR2 from the germline V gene are DFQATT and SNEGSKA (reference sequence). The germline V and J ends were trimmed by 3 bases and 0 bases, with 2 bases remaining between them. At least ten counts were recorded for this clonotype. The target antigen is unknown. This sequence originates from an adult who was a healthcare worker with PCR-confirmed SARS-CoV-2 infection or an uninfected control (not recorded which). The chain carries TRBV20-1 and TRBJ2-5; D gene uncertain. Sequenced material: whole blood. The CDR3 is CSASDQETQYF. The CDR3 DNA sequence: TGCAGTGCTAGTGACCAAGAGACCCAGTACTTC.